The clone carrying this T cell receptor (beta chain) was observed once. Recovered status applied to Cohort 3 donors who had two consecutive negative PCRs. It also applied to those with clearance or with symptom resolution. Assay used: immunoSEQ multiplex PCR; TCRdb lists only in-frame clones, some missing. This table has more than 450,000 clones, roughly 90% appearing once. This sample was taken from a study of blood T cell repertoires in COVID-19. The germline gives CDR1 SGHTA, CDR2 FQGTGA. The V gene lost 2 bases and the J gene lost 7 bases, with 18 bases spanning the gap. This CDR3 has 16 amino acids.

The chain has TRBV7-3 and TRBJ2-1; D is ambiguous. Material for sequencing was PBMCs or T cells enriched from blood (not recorded which). The TCR originated in a woman between 18 and 29 years old who had recovered from COVID-19. In nucleotides, the CDR3 is TGTGCCAGCAGCTTACAAGGAGAGGCGTCGTGGAATGAGCAGTTCTTC. Amino acid sequence: CASSLQGEASWNEQFF.